This T cell receptor beta chain derives from a study of graft-versus-host responses after intestinal transplantation. Method: immunoSEQ multiplex PCR; TCRdb's copy keeps in-frame clones and lacks some. Of roughly 40,000 clones in the sample, under 90% were seen once. Germline CDR1 reads PRHDT; CDR2 reads FYEKMQ (reference sequence). CDR3 length: 14 amino acids. Between the trimmed V and J ends, which lost 4 bases and 4 bases, there was a span of 14 bases. The chain employs TRBV13 and TRBJ2-7, with D perhaps TRBD2 (6 bases). This clonotype originated in a human patient who received an intestinal transplant, so some T cells may come from the graft donor. The input for sequencing was PBMCs, taken 267 days after transplant. CDR3 DNA sequence: TGTGCCAGCAGCTCGCGGGGTCTCACTTACGAGCAGTACTTC. Protein product: CASSSRGLTYEQYF.